The next 22 T cell receptor beta chains were all read from a single sample in a study of CD8 T cells in ankylosing spondylitis. A single record per CDR3 protein comes from TCRdb applying MiXCR to the 5' RACE reads. The data contain about 300,000 distinct CDR3 sequences, 20% to 25% of them singletons. The sequencing sample was made of blood, either unsorted or a sorted T cell fraction (not recorded which). The receptors come from a female donor with ankylosing spondylitis or in good health (not recorded which).

J is TRBJ2-2 and V is TRBV24-1; no definite D call. CDR3 size: 13 residues. Germline V gives CDR1 KGHDR, CDR2 SFDVKD. Trimming took off 5 bases at V and 0 bases at J, with 3 bases between the two ends. CDR3 protein: CATSAANTGELFF. As DNA, the CDR3 is TGTGCCACCAGTGCGGCGAACACCGGGGAGCTGTTTTTT.

The chain couples TRBV20-1 to TRBJ2-6; no clear D. The CDR3 is made up of 14 amino acids. V lost 1 base and J 1 base, leaving 5 bases between the germline ends. Per germline, CDR1 DFQATT and CDR2 SNEGSKA (reference sequence). The CDR3 loop reads CSARVGSGANVLTF. The CDR3 nucleotides read TGCAGTGCTAGAGTCGGATCTGGGGCCAACGTCCTGACTTTC.

The rearrangement uses TRBV5-5 and TRBJ2-1; a weak D match, TRBD2 (6 bases). V dropped 8 bases and J dropped 7 bases, with 19 bases sitting between them. The CDR3 length is 14 residues. CDR1 and CDR2 (germline): SGHKS, YYEKEE (reference sequence). The CDR3 DNA sequence: TGTGCCAGTCTTCGGGGACTGGGTTGGAATGAGCAGTTCTTC. It translates to CASLRGLGWNEQFF. Full variable domain (rest looked up from reference TRBV5-5 and TRBJ2-1): DAGVTQSPTHLIKTRGQQVTLRCSPISGHKSVSWYQQVLGQGPQFIFQYYEKEERGRGNFPDRFSARQFPNYSSELNVNALLLGDSALYLCASLRGLGWNEQFFGPGTRLTVL.

This chain connects TRBV12-3 or TRBV12-4 to TRBJ2-1, with 8 positions matching TRBD2. V was pared by 6 bases and J by 2 bases, with 9 bases of the junction left unmatched. The CDR3 covers 16 residues. The CDR3 DNA sequence: TGTGCCAGCAGGCACGGACTAGCTGGTGCCTACAATGAGCAGTTCTTC. As protein: CASRHGLAGAYNEQFF.

The V and J genes are TRBV20-1 and TRBJ2-3, with 9 positions matching TRBD1. CDR1 DFQATT and CDR2 SNEGSKA come from the germline V gene (reference sequence). Trimming at V came to 1 base and at J to 2 bases, leaving 1 base not matched to a gene. The CDR3 is 14 amino acids. Here the CDR3 DNA reads TGCAGTGCTAGAGGGACAGGGGACACAGATACGCAGTATTTT. This codes for CSARGTGDTDTQYF.

This clonotype was picked up a small number of times. This chain connects TRBV11-1 to TRBJ2-1, with a possible D match to TRBD1 (6 bases). Trimming took 3 bases from V and 12 from J, leaving 33 bases between them. This CDR3 has 19 residues. From germline, CDR1 is SGHAT and CDR2 FQDESV (reference sequence). CDR3 sequence (DNA): TGTGCCAGCAGCTTGTCTCGTCAAGGCCGGTGGGACACCCAAGGCGGGCAGTTCTTC. Its translation: CASSLSRQGRWDTQGGQFF.

This clonotype was counted ten times or more. V usage is TRBV25-1 and J usage is TRBJ1-6; D unclear. Trimming removed 2 bases from V and 13 bases from J, with 9 bases in between. Germline values: CDR1 MGHDK, CDR2 SYGVNS. This CDR3 is built from 12 residues. CDR3 loop: CASSEEGGPLHF. CDR3 coding DNA: TGTGCCAGCAGTGAAGAGGGTGGTCCCCTCCACTTT.

This clonotype was counted only a few times. The chain uses TRBV12-3 or TRBV12-4 and TRBJ2-2; TRBD2 aligns across 7 bases. The J segment lost 0 bases and the V segment lost 6 bases, leaving 4 bases of the junction unmatched. The CDR3 is made up of 15 amino acids. The CDR3 region is CASSERGSNTGELFF. CDR3 in DNA: TGTGCCAGCAGCGAGCGGGGCTCGAACACCGGGGAGCTGTTTTTT.

This clonotype was seen more than once but under ten times. The V call is TRBV2, the J call TRBJ2-1; 11 nucleotides line up with TRBD2. Unmatched junction bases numbered 6, after V lost 4 bases and J lost 4 bases. CDR1 and CDR2 (germline): SNHLY, FYNNEI. The CDR3 contains 16 residues. CDR3 residues: CASSGALAGGYNEQFF. The CDR3 region has the DNA TGTGCCAGCAGTGGGGCTCTAGCGGGAGGTTACAATGAGCAGTTCTTC.

The chain combines TRBV6-1 with TRBJ2-3; D is unclear. Germline lookup yields CDR1 MNHNS and CDR2 SASEGT. Trimming cost V 6 bases and J 6 bases, with 13 bases left between them. This CDR3 region has 13 residues. The CDR3 DNA is TGTGCCAGCAGCCGCTTAAGGATTGATACGCAGTATTTT. Amino acid sequence: CASSRLRIDTQYF.

The rearrangement uses TRBV7-9 and TRBJ1-4, with no clear D. The CDR3 length is 14 residues. V lost 1 base and J lost 6, with 9 bases in between. Germline CDR1 and CDR2: SEHNR and FQNEAQ (reference sequence). The CDR3 loop reads CASSLGGPHEKLFF. Written as DNA, the CDR3 is TGTGCCAGCAGCTTAGGAGGACCCCATGAAAAACTGTTTTTT.

CDR3 protein: CSAQAGLAYNEQFF. The CDR3 nucleotides are TGCAGTGCACAAGCGGGGCTCGCCTACAATGAGCAGTTCTTC. The chain joins TRBV20-1 to TRBJ2-1; 7 nucleotides align to TRBD2. The germline CDR1 and CDR2 sequences are DFQATT and SNEGSKA (reference sequence). The CDR3 length is 14 residues. V shed 6 bases and J 2 bases; nucleotides not matched to a gene: 7.

This clonotype was seen many times. The chain uses TRBV24-1 and TRBJ2-2, with D tentatively TRBD2 (5 bases). The germline V and J ends were trimmed by 4 bases and 4 bases, with 15 bases remaining between them. CDR3 length equals 16 residues. Germline loops: CDR1 KGHDR, CDR2 SFDVKD. The CDR3 is CATSDPAGEGTGELFF. The CDR3 DNA is TGTGCCACCAGTGACCCTGCCGGTGAGGGCACCGGGGAGCTGTTTTTT.

The gene calls are TRBV28 and TRBJ2-7, with 8 bases matching TRBD2. The junction had 12 bases not matched to a gene; V was cut back by 6 bases and J by 5 bases. The CDR3 has 15 residues. Germline CDR1 and CDR2: MDHEN and SYDVKM. The CDR3 here is CASSFHGAGVDEQYF. The CDR3 nucleotides are TGTGCCAGCAGCTTCCATGGAGCGGGAGTCGACGAGCAGTACTTC.

The chain has TRBV7-8 and TRBJ1-2; D is uncertain. The CDR3 is made up of 13 amino acids. Germline V lookup: CDR1 SGHVS, CDR2 FQNEAQ. The ends were cut back, 4 bases at V and 6 bases at J, with 12 bases in the middle. The DNA of the CDR3 is TGTGCCAGCAGCTCCCGGGAGGGCGATGGCTACACCTTC. Translating gives CASSSREGDGYTF.

The rearrangement joins TRBV7-9 to TRBJ2-1; 9 bases line up with TRBD2. The CDR3 consists of 16 residues. Germline CDR1 and CDR2: SEHNR and FQNEAQ (reference sequence). After removal of 5 bases from V and 6 bases from J, the junction contained 11 bases not matched to a gene. The CDR3: CASSAPSGTPVNEQFF. Here the CDR3 DNA reads TGTGCCAGCAGCGCCCCTAGCGGGACCCCTGTCAATGAGCAGTTCTTC.

Only a few counts were recorded for this clonotype. CDR3 sequence: CASSFQGTGANVLTF. In DNA form, the CDR3 reads TGTGCCAGCAGCTTTCAGGGTACCGGGGCCAACGTCCTGACTTTC. This chain links TRBV3-1 with TRBJ2-6; a possible D gene is TRBD1 (5 bases). CDR1 is LGHDT, CDR2 YNNKEL, per germline (reference sequence). V was clipped by 5 bases and J by 4 bases, with 12 bases between them. This CDR3 has 15 amino acids.

The chain is built from TRBV7-8 and TRBJ2-5; D is ambiguous. The germline CDR1 and CDR2 sequences are SGHVS and FQNEAQ. The CDR3 is 11 amino acids. Between the trimmed V and J ends, which lost 5 bases and 4 bases, there was a span of 5 bases. CDR3 coding DNA: TGTGCCAGCAGCGACACAGAGACCCAGTACTTC. Translation gives CASSDTETQYF. The full variable domain, completed using reference TRBV7-8 and TRBJ2-5, is GAGVSQSPRYKVAKRGQDVALRCDPISGHVSLFWYQQALGQGPEFLTYFQNEAQLDKSGLPSDRFFAERPEGSVSTLKIQRTQQEDSAVYLCASSDTETQYFGPGTRLLVL.

This clonotype was counted many times. CDR3 loop: CAIGVGSGYEQYF. For the CDR3, the DNA is TGTGCCATCGGTGTCGGTAGCGGCTACGAGCAGTACTTC. V and J are TRBV10-3 and TRBJ2-7; D possibly corresponds to TRBD2 (6 bases). The V end lost 8 bases, the J end lost 3 bases, and 14 bases lay between the germline ends. Germline lookup yields CDR1 ENHRY and CDR2 SYGVKD. This CDR3 is 13 amino acids long.

The chain joins TRBV7-2 to TRBJ2-3, with 12 bases matching TRBD2. Trimming at V came to 0 bases and at J to 7 bases, leaving 8 bases not matched to a gene. CDR1 is SGHTA and CDR2 is FQGNSA in the germline V gene. The CDR3 loop spans 17 amino acids. CDR3 residues: CASSLALTSGRLNTQYF. As DNA, the CDR3 is TGTGCCAGCAGCTTAGCGCTAACTAGCGGGAGGTTAAATACGCAGTATTTT.

In its sample, this clonotype was seen a few times. This chain connects TRBV20-1 to TRBJ1-1; no definite D call. This CDR3 spans 11 amino acids. From germline, CDR1 is DFQATT and CDR2 SNEGSKA (reference sequence). V lost 6 bases, J lost 1 base, and 6 bases lay in between. CDR3 region: CSADTNTEAFF. The CDR3 region has the DNA TGCAGTGCAGATACGAACACTGAAGCTTTCTTT.

The rearrangement joins TRBV20-1 to TRBJ2-1, with 13 bases lining up with TRBD2. V was pared by 1 base and J by 4 bases, with 1 base of the junction left unmatched. Germline CDR1 is DFQATT and CDR2 is SNEGSKA (reference sequence). The length of the CDR3 is 15 residues. CDR3 sequence: CSARGTSGGYNEQFF. CDR3 DNA sequence: TGCAGTGCTAGAGGGACTAGCGGGGGTTACAATGAGCAGTTCTTC.